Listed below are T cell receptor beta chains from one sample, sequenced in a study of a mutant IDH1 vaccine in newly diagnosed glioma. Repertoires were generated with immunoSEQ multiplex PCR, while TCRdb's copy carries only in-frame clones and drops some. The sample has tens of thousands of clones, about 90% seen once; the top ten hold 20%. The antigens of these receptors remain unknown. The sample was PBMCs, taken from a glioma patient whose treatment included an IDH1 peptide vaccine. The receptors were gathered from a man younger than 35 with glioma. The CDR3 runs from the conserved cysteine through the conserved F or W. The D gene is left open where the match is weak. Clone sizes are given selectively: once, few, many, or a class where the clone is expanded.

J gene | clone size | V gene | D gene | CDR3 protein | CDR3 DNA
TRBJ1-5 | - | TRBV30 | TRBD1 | CAWSGTGAFNQPQHF | TGTGCCTGGAGTGGGACAGGGGCTTTCAATCAGCCCCAGCATTTT
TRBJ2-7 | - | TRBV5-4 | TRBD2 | CASSLGAGTSGREQYF | TGTGCCAGCAGCTTGGGGGCCGGGACTAGTGGTCGCGAGCAGTACTTC
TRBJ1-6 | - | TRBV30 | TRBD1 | CAWSKGAGSPLHF | TGTGCCTGGAGTAAGGGGGCAGGGTCACCCCTCCACTTT
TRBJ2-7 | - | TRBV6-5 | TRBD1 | CASSYLPGQGRYEQYF | TGTGCCAGCAGTTACCTACCGGGACAGGGGAGGTACGAGCAGTACTTC
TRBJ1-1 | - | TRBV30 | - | CAWSVGPEAFF | TGTGCCTGGAGTGTGGGACCTGAAGCTTTCTTT
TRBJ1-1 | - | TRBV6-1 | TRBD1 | CASSADRGSGSAEAFF | TGTGCCAGCAGTGCGGACAGGGGTTCAGGTTCGGCTGAAGCTTTCTTT
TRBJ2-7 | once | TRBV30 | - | CAWSRGPGDYEQYF | TGTGCCTGGAGTCGGGGCCCCGGGGACTACGAGCAGTACTTC
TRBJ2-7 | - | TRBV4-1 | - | CASSQERSSYEQYF | TGCGCCAGCAGCCAAGAAAGGAGTTCCTACGAGCAGTACTTC
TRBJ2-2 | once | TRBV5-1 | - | CASSLGGVDTGELFF | TGCGCCAGCAGCTTGGGCGGGGTCGACACCGGGGAGCTGTTTTTT
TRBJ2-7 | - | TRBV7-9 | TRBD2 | CASGGGLFTHEQYF | TGTGCCAGCGGGGGGGGACTCTTTACCCACGAGCAGTACTTC
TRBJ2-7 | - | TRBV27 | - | CASSLRGSGAYEQYF | TGTGCCAGCAGTTTAAGGGGTAGCGGAGCCTACGAGCAGTACTTC
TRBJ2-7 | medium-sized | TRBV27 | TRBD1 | CASSIGTGGYEQYF | TGTGCCAGCAGCATAGGGACAGGGGGCTACGAGCAGTACTTC
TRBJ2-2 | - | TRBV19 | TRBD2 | CASRREGHTGELFF | TGTGCCAGTAGACGGGAGGGCCACACCGGGGAGCTGTTTTTT
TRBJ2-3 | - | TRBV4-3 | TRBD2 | CASSQVETSGSTDTQYF | TGCGCCAGCAGCCAAGTCGAGACTAGCGGAAGCACAGATACGCAGTATTTT
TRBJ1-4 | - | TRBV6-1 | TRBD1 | CASRSGQGYEKLFF | TGTGCCAGCAGATCCGGACAGGGCTATGAAAAACTGTTTTTT
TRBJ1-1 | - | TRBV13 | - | CASSLGRATEAFF | TGTGCCAGCAGCTTGGGAAGGGCAACTGAAGCTTTCTTT
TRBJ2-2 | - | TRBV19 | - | CASSRRQNTGELFF | TGTGCCAGCAGTCGCCGACAGAACACCGGGGAGCTGTTTTTT
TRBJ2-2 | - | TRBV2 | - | CASSRQVGELFF | TGTGCCAGCAGCCGACAAGTCGGGGAGCTGTTTTTT
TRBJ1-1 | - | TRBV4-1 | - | CASSNTGNEAFF | TGCGCCAGCAGCAACACAGGGAATGAAGCTTTCTTT
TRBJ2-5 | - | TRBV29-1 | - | CSVEGLETQYF | TGCAGCGTTGAGGGCTTAGAGACCCAGTACTTC
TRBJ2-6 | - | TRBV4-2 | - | CASSQETGRGANVLTF | TGTGCCAGCAGCCAAGAGACAGGACGGGGGGCCAACGTCCTGACTTTC
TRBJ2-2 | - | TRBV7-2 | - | CASTKPRLRENTGELFF | TGTGCCAGCACCAAACCAAGGCTGCGGGAGAACACCGGGGAGCTGTTTTTT
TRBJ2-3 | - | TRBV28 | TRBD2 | CASNLAGRLTSTDTQYF | TGTGCCAGCAATCTAGCGGGACGCCTTACTAGCACAGATACGCAGTATTTT
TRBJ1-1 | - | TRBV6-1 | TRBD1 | CASSAGTGRVTEAFF | TGTGCCAGCAGTGCCGGGACAGGGCGAGTAACTGAAGCTTTCTTT
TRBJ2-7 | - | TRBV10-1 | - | CAPEGGVSSYEQYF | TGCGCCCCCGAGGGGGGGGTTTCCTCCTACGAGCAGTACTTC
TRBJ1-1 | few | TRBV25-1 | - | CASREGRQGAFF | TGTGCCAGCAGGGAGGGTAGGCAGGGAGCTTTCTTT
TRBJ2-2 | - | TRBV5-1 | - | CASSTYRFRNTGELFF | TGCGCCAGCAGCACCTACAGGTTCAGGAACACCGGGGAGCTGTTTTTT
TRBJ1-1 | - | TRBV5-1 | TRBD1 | CASSLGQTGTAEAFF | TGCGCCAGCAGCTTGGGGCAAACCGGGACAGCTGAAGCTTTCTTT
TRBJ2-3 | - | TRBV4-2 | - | CASSQEAGTDTQYF | TGTGCCAGCAGCCAAGAAGCGGGCACAGATACGCAGTATTTT
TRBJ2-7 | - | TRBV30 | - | CAWSGDSGGYEQYF | TGTGCCTGGAGTGGGGACTCCGGCGGCTACGAGCAGTACTTC
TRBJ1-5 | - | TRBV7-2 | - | CASSFEVNQPQHF | TGTGCCAGCAGCTTTGAGGTCAATCAGCCCCAGCATTTT
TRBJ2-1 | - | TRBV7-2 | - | CASSFQGTEQFF | TGTGCCAGCAGCTTCCAGGGGACTGAGCAGTTCTTC
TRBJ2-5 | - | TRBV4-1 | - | CASSQDRITRETQYF | TGCGCCAGCAGCCAAGATCGGATAACGCGCGAGACCCAGTACTTC
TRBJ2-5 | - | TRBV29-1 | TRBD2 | CSLRGSGRETQYF | TGCAGCCTCCGGGGTAGCGGGAGGGAGACCCAGTACTTC
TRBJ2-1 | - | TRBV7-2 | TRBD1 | CASSFPTGPSSSYNEQFF | TGTGCCAGCAGCTTTCCGACAGGGCCGTCTAGCTCCTACAATGAGCAGTTCTTC
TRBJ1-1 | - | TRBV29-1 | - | CSVPTGVNTEAFF | TGCAGCGTTCCCACAGGAGTGAACACTGAAGCTTTCTTT
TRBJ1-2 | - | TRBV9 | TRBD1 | CASSVGPTPGGNYGYTF | TGTGCCAGCAGCGTAGGGCCGACTCCAGGGGGTAACTATGGCTACACCTTC
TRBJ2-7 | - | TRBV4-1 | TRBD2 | CASSQPTSGRRYEQYF | TGCGCCAGCAGCCAGCCGACTAGCGGGCGGCGCTACGAGCAGTACTTC
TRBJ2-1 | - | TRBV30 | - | CAWSTGSIAYNEQFF | TGTGCCTGGAGTACAGGGTCGATCGCCTACAATGAGCAGTTCTTC
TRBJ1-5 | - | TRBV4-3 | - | CASSLTLVGNQPQHF | TGCGCCAGCAGCCTTACTCTCGTTGGCAATCAGCCCCAGCATTTT
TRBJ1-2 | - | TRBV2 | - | CASSEARNSLYGYTF | TGTGCCAGCAGTGAAGCAAGAAACAGCCTATATGGCTACACCTTC
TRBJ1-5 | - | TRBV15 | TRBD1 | CATSGTGGIQPQHF | TGTGCCACCTCCGGGACAGGGGGCATTCAGCCCCAGCATTTT
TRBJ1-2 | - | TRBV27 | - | CASSIAGEYGYTF | TGTGCCAGCAGTATCGCGGGAGAATATGGCTACACCTTC